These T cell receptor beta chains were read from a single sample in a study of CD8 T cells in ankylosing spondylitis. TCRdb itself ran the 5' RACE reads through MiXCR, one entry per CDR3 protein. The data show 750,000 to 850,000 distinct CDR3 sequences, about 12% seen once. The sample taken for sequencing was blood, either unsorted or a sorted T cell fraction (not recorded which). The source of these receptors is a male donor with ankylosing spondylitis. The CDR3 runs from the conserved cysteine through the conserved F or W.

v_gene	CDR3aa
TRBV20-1	CSASTAADTQYF
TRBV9	CASSTPTGAYNEQFF
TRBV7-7	CASSRVPRGGGAYNEETQYF
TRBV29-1	CSASRDSPYEQYF
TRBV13	CASSPGHHPLHF
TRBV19	CASSDRGTYEQYF
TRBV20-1	CSARLHGDEQFF
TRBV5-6	CASSFMASGAYQETQYF
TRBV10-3	CAIKEVLDYGYTF
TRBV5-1	CASSVHRGEETQYF
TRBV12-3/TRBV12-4	CASSLRDHLNEQFF
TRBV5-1	CASCSSHPGEETQYF
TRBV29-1	CSVGSLTTNTEAFF
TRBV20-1	CSARDRLYGYTF
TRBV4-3	CASSQATGNTEAFF
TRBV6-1	CASSPPGEWAVRQFF
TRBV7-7	CASSPRPGNQETQYF
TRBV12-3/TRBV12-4	CASSLRYHGYTF
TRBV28	CASSNRVQPQHF
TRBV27	CASSLGRFSSYNSPLHF
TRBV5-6	CASSGTTAGGNQPQHF
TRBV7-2	CASSSPSSGTGELFF
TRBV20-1	CSARDRLAGSLYNEQFF
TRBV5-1	CASSSGTASSTDTQYF
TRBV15	CATSRGFRYEQYF
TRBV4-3	CASSPLPGLAGEPTDTQYF
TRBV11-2	CASSPQKPIYSSYNEQFF
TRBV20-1	CSARVHGYGYTF
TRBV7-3	CASSLLPGTSGGKQYF
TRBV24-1	CATSDASGSKYNEQFF
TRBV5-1	CASSLQGNIQYF
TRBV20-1	CSARDVLHNEQFF
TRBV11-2	CASSAYRETQYF
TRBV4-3	CASSQVLPPTDTQYF
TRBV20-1	CSAREGTVEEQPQHF
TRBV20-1	CSASTSGYNEQFF
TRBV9	CASSRGHPGNSPLHF
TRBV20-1	CSARVPGVRNTEAFF
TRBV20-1	CSAIDSSYEQYF
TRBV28	CASSSDGTNNIQYF
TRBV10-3	CAISESQRGPREQYF
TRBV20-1	CSASDATYEQYF
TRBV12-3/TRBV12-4	CASSSGAPNEQFF
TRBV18	CASSPGLGGSAGNTF
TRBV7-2	CASRRGTGSDTQYF
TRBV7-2	CASSRMKRDTQYF
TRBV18	CASSLTGTGVDGYTF
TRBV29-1	CSGNRDMNTEAFF
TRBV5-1	CASSRQLAGGPNEQFF
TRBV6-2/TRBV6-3	CASSWRTNTDTQYF
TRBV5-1	CASSFEGGVGYTF
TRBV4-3	CASSRRGSTEAFF